A single T cell receptor beta chain is shown here with its context. There is no known antigen for this receptor. Base qualities are not provided; no much larger clone lies one nucleotide away. The immunoSEQ Assay, a bias-controlled multiplex PCR, was used to amplify TCRbeta CDR3 regions from genomic DNA. Under the source paper's analysis protocol: The number of nucleated cells in each sample was estimated from the amplification of reference gene primers within the assay. Sequence reads were collapsed and filtered to measure the absolute abundance of every unique TCRbeta CDR3 rearrangement. For each sample, productive Simpson clonality was calculated as the square root of Simpson's diversity index across productive rearrangements. This is the immuneACCESS table as TCRdb keeps it, with only in-frame sequences that have V and J called. A part of the clones is gone; compared with another copy, unresolved V genes explain less than half, and the rest is unexplained. The V and J calls and clone size come from that table; D and trimming were worked out from the DNA. Counted in this sample were approximately 67,000 clones; 70% to 85% of them appeared once. The top ten hold 5% to 7.5% of the sample.

The sample originates from a study of blood T cell repertoires in COVID-19 (dated by TCRdb to 2020 to 2022). Turning to the overall study: The collaborator samples originated in the United States, Italy and Spain and spanned the acute and convalescent phases of COVID-19. The material from the prospective study consisted of cDNA or gDNA derived from T cells, B-cell-depleted T cells, or PBMCs. The dataset comprised deeply sampled blood TCRbeta repertoires from subjects exposed to, actively infected with, or recovered from COVID-19. The repertoires were released in a freely available public database meant as a resource for research on the immune response to SARS-CoV-2. The samples were drawn from the first 160 participants of the ongoing ImmuneRACE study and from 950 to 1,500 subjects provided by 6 global collaborators. The sample metadata nearly always contained a de-identified subject ID, COVID-19 status, age in years and sex. HLA class I and class II types, where available, came from metadata supplied by the sample provider rather than from assay-based typing. Broad study findings and their caveats: How much clinical and demographic metadata was included differed by source and by participant, and the metadata was provided uncurated.

The CDR3 sequence holds 13 residues, the cysteine and phenylalanine included. The DNA shown is the 39-base CDR3, in frame from base 1. The germline V and J ends show losses of 6 bases and 5 bases respectively, and no gene match explains 5 bases of the junction. CDR1 is given as SNHLY and CDR2 as FYNNEI, both from the germline V gene. Each collaborating institution followed its own protocols to collect whole blood in K2EDTA tubes. Collaborator samples were shipped for TCRbeta analysis as frozen whole blood, isolated PBMCs, or DNA extracted from either sample type. What was sequenced was peripheral blood. The chain couples TRBV2 to TRBJ1-2; TRBD1 lines up with 8 middle nucleotides. This sequence originates from a man aged 60 to 75 with acute or convalescent COVID-19. Read as DNA, the sequence is TGTGCCAGCAGAACAGGGGGAAGGTATGGCTACACCTTC. The encoded protein is CASRTGGRYGYTF.